The rows below give T cell receptor beta chains drawn from one sample of a study of cytomegalovirus exposure and HLA in healthy donors. The method was immunoSEQ multiplex PCR; TCRdb's version includes in-frame clones alone and lacks a portion of them. Of roughly 98,000 clones detected, about 83% appear once; the ten largest clones hold 3.5% to 5%. The sequencing input was PBMCs. These TCRs come from a woman under 40 in good health and CMV-seronegative. The CDR3 runs from the conserved cysteine through the conserved F or W. D genes are given only for firm matches. Some rows have no size entry. The others give once, few or many, or a class for an expanded clone.

size,V,D,J,DNA,CDR3
NA,TRBV7-8,NA,TRBJ1-2,TGTGCCAGCAGCACCGCCGGGACAACCCTCTATGGCTACACCTTC,CASSTAGTTLYGYTF
NA,TRBV27,NA,TRBJ2-7,TGTGCCAGCAGTTCTCGGAGATCCTACGAGCAGTACTTC,CASSSRRSYEQYF
NA,TRBV7-2,TRBD2,TRBJ2-1,TGTGCCAGCAGCCGGGGGGGGTACAATGAGCAGTTCTTC,CASSRGGYNEQFF
NA,TRBV28,NA,TRBJ2-3,TGTGCCAGCACTCCTGAGGGGACTGGGGATACGCAGTATTTT,CASTPEGTGDTQYF
NA,TRBV2,NA,TRBJ1-1,TGTGCCAGTTATACTACAGGAGAAGCTTTCTTT,CASYTTGEAFF
NA,TRBV12-5,NA,TRBJ2-1,TGTGCTAGTGGTTTAGGCCTAGCGTACAATGAGCAGTTCTTC,CASGLGLAYNEQFF
NA,TRBV6-1,NA,TRBJ1-4,TGTGCCAGCCGTGGACCAGGGGTGAATGAAAAACTGTTTTTT,CASRGPGVNEKLFF
NA,TRBV6-1,TRBD1,TRBJ1-5,TGTGCCAGCAGTGAATGGACAGGGGGGGGTGGTCAGCCCCAGCATTTT,CASSEWTGGGGQPQHF
many,TRBV19,NA,TRBJ1-5,TGTGCCAGCAGAGAGGGGGTCCAGCCCCAGCATTTT,CASREGVQPQHF
NA,TRBV27,NA,TRBJ2-1,TGTGCCAGCAGAAGCACCGGGACTGCCTTTTTTTATGAGCAGTTCTTC,CASRSTGTAFFYEQFF
NA,TRBV28,NA,TRBJ1-1,TGTGCCAGCAAGCCCCTCGACTGGACTGAAGCTTTCTTT,CASKPLDWTEAFF
once,TRBV9,NA,TRBJ1-5,TGTGCCAGCGGGAGTTCGACGTCTCAGCCCCAGCATTTT,CASGSSTSQPQHF
NA,TRBV28,NA,TRBJ2-7,TGTGCCAGCAGCCCCCAACAGGGCGCGGGCCTCTACGAGCAGTACTTC,CASSPQQGAGLYEQYF
NA,TRBV9,NA,TRBJ1-1,TGTGCCAGCAGCGTCCGAAGTCGCAGCACTGAAGCTTTCTTT,CASSVRSRSTEAFF
NA,TRBV2,TRBD2,TRBJ2-7,TGTGCCACCCGACCGGTAGCGGGGAGTAGGGAGCAGTACTTC,CATRPVAGSREQYF
NA,TRBV29-1,TRBD1,TRBJ1-2,TGCAGCGTTGGTCGGGCCACAGGGGGAATCGGCTACACCTTC,CSVGRATGGIGYTF
once,TRBV19,TRBD1,TRBJ1-3,TGTGCCAGTACCATTACCGGGACAGTTGGAAACACCATATATTTT,CASTITGTVGNTIYF
NA,TRBV18,NA,TRBJ1-1,TGTGCCAGCTCACCCCTCCCAAAACCCGGGACAGAAGCTTTCTTT,CASSPLPKPGTEAFF
NA,TRBV6-1,TRBD1,TRBJ2-7,TGTGCCAGCAGTTCAAGGACAGGGGGCGGATACGAGCAGTACTTC,CASSSRTGGGYEQYF
NA,TRBV5-5,NA,TRBJ2-7,TGTGCCAGCAGCTTGGCTTACGAGCAGTACTTC,CASSLAYEQYF
NA,TRBV7-6,TRBD2,TRBJ2-7,TGTGCCAGCAGCTTTCGCGGGGGGGCCTACGAGCAGTACTTC,CASSFRGGAYEQYF
NA,TRBV5-1,NA,TRBJ2-2,TGCGCCAGCAGCCCCAAGACGGGAAACACCGGGGAGCTGTTTTTT,CASSPKTGNTGELFF
NA,TRBV28,NA,TRBJ1-2,TGTGCCAGCAGATCTAGTTACCCCCGACAGCCTCAACGAACTAACTATGGCTACACCTTC,CASRSSYPRQPQRTNYGYTF
NA,TRBV6-5,NA,TRBJ2-1,TGTGCCAGCCGGGAGTACAGTTACAATGAGCAGTTCTTC,CASREYSYNEQFF
NA,TRBV7-9,TRBD2,TRBJ2-7,TGTGCCGGACAGCAAGGGGGACTAGCGGGAGTGTCCTACGAGCAGTACTTC,CAGQQGGLAGVSYEQYF
NA,TRBV7-3,NA,TRBJ1-1,TGTGCCAGCAGCCGGAATACAGGGAACACTGAAGCTTTCTTT,CASSRNTGNTEAFF
NA,TRBV5-6,NA,TRBJ1-1,TGTGCCAGCAGCTTGGGCGACACTGAAGCTTTCTTT,CASSLGDTEAFF
NA,TRBV10-3,NA,TRBJ1-3,TGTGCCATCACCAAAGGTGGGACTGGGGGAAACACCATATATTTT,CAITKGGTGGNTIYF
few,TRBV7-2,NA,TRBJ2-7,TGTGCCAGCAGCTTAGCCTGGGGCCTCTCCTACGAGCAGTACTTC,CASSLAWGLSYEQYF
once,TRBV2,NA,TRBJ2-7,TGTGCCAGCCAAGGGGTTTCGAGCTCCTACGAGCAGTACTTC,CASQGVSSSYEQYF
NA,TRBV15,TRBD1,TRBJ1-5,TGTGCCACCAGCGGAGAACAGGGGCCCAATCAGCCCCAGCATTTT,CATSGEQGPNQPQHF
NA,TRBV6-6,NA,TRBJ2-2,TGTGCCAGCGGCCAGGGCCTCACCGGGGAGCTGTTTTTT,CASGQGLTGELFF
NA,TRBV11-2,TRBD1,TRBJ2-3,TGTGCCAGCAGCTTTACAGGGGGGTTCGGCACAGATACGCAGTATTTT,CASSFTGGFGTDTQYF
NA,TRBV15,NA,TRBJ1-5,TGTGCCACCAGCAGAGAACGGCAGGGGACGTGGCCCCAGCATTTT,CATSRERQGTWPQHF
NA,TRBV5-1,NA,TRBJ1-1,TGCGCCAGCAGTCCCGGGGGGGACACTGAAGCTTTCTTT,CASSPGGDTEAFF
NA,TRBV6-5,NA,TRBJ1-5,TGTGCCAGCAGTTACCGACCCGGGGGGGATCAGCCCCAGCATTTT,CASSYRPGGDQPQHF
few,TRBV7-9,NA,TRBJ1-5,TGTGCCAGCAGCTTGGGGACAAGCAATCAGCCCCAGCATTTT,CASSLGTSNQPQHF
once,TRBV29-1,NA,TRBJ1-5,TGCAGCGAGCAGACAGGAAATCAGCCCCAGCATTTT,CSEQTGNQPQHF
few,TRBV6-1,NA,TRBJ2-1,TGTGCCAGCAGCAGGCCCGAGAGCTCCTACAATGAGCAGTTCTTC,CASSRPESSYNEQFF
NA,TRBV7-9,NA,TRBJ1-1,TGTGCCAGCAGCAAAGGACAGTCGATGAACACTGAAGCTTTCTTT,CASSKGQSMNTEAFF
NA,TRBV5-4,NA,TRBJ1-1,TGTGCCACGAGGATGAACACTGAAGCTTTCTTT,CATRMNTEAFF
once,TRBV9,TRBD2,TRBJ2-7,TGTGCCAGCTTCACGGGACTAGCGGCTGCCTACGAGCAGTACTTC,CASFTGLAAAYEQYF
NA,TRBV28,TRBD1,TRBJ2-5,TGTGCCAGCCTCACACAGGGGGGAGTCCAAGAGACCCAGTACTTC,CASLTQGGVQETQYF
NA,TRBV11-1,NA,TRBJ2-7,TGTGCCAGCAGTACCAGGGACTCCCCCTACGAGCAGTACTTC,CASSTRDSPYEQYF
NA,TRBV9,NA,TRBJ2-5,TGTGCCAGCAGCGGAGCTGGAGTCCCTGAGACCCAGTACTTC,CASSGAGVPETQYF
once,TRBV28,NA,TRBJ2-1,TGTGCCAGCAGTTTCTCCCTTTACAATGAGCAGTTCTTC,CASSFSLYNEQFF
few,TRBV7-3,NA,TRBJ2-3,TGTGCCAGCAGCTTACGTCGAGGCACAGATACGCAGTATTTT,CASSLRRGTDTQYF
NA,TRBV15,TRBD1,TRBJ1-2,TGTGCCACCAGCATAACAGGGGGCTATGGCTACACCTTC,CATSITGGYGYTF
NA,TRBV14,NA,TRBJ2-7,TGTGCCAGCAGCCAAGAGGGGTACGGGGGATACGAGCAGTACTTC,CASSQEGYGGYEQYF